A selection of T cell receptor beta chains follows, all from one sample in a study of blood T cell repertoires in COVID-19. Generated by immunoSEQ multiplex PCR, the TCRdb table keeps only in-frame clones and is missing some. The data contain nearly 400,000 clones, over 85% of them seen just once; the ten biggest clones take up 1.5% to 2%. The specimen sequenced was PBMCs or T cells enriched from blood (not recorded which). The receptor source for this set is a woman aged 25-40 years who had recovered from COVID-19. The conserved cysteine and the conserved F or W are not part of the CDR3 here. A D gene is named only where the DNA matches it firmly.

V gene,D gene,CDR3 length,CDR3 protein
TRBV5-1,.,10,ASSSDRYEQY
TRBV30,.,11,ASRQENRDTQY
TRBV4-3,TRBD2,13,ASSQGLAGGETQY
TRBV11-2,.,11,ASSLDGGLEQF
TRBV4-1,TRBD2,15,ASSQDPGLAGGLEQF
TRBV14,.,14,ASSQTTGANTGELF
TRBV7-2,.,12,ASSWGPPGNTIY
TRBV10-1,.,14,ASSESVGDQYYGYT
TRBV7-2,.,12,ASSPAGSEEKLF
TRBV19,TRBD1,14,ATQDQGTEKPDTQY
TRBV4-1,TRBD1,15,ASSQDGQGVFQETQY
TRBV5-1,.,15,ASSLVGEGDMNTEAF
TRBV2,.,12,ASSEAGARTEAF
TRBV30,TRBD1,14,AWENPGQGAGDEQY
TRBV3-1/TRBV3-2,TRBD2,13,ASSLTSGGGYEQF
TRBV5-6,.,12,ASSLVARSYEQY
TRBV5-4,.,15,ASSLGTLSSYNSPLH
TRBV6-1,.,9,ASSETDEQY
TRBV10-1,TRBD2,14,ASSDTLAGVVDTQY
TRBV27,TRBD2,15,ASSLRSGLAGGETQY
TRBV18,.,12,ASSPSTLNEKLF
TRBV12-3/TRBV12-4,.,10,ASSWRGTEAF
TRBV13,TRBD2,14,ASSLRAGGPDNEQF
TRBV5-5,TRBD1,13,ASSPPRTGAYEQY
TRBV27,.,12,ASSLVAGIYEQY
TRBV30,TRBD1,13,AWSSQGTGTGELF
TRBV19,TRBD1,12,ASSITGGNQPQH
TRBV11-2,.,15,ASSLVGSTSSYNEQF
TRBV15,.,13,ATSRDRAGALEQY
TRBV11-3,.,15,ASSLGPDPPNTGELF
TRBV6-5,TRBD1,11,ASSRDRGTPLH
TRBV5-1,TRBD1,13,ASSLDGQGSVTQY
TRBV19,TRBD2,13,ASSRLRDYRNEQF